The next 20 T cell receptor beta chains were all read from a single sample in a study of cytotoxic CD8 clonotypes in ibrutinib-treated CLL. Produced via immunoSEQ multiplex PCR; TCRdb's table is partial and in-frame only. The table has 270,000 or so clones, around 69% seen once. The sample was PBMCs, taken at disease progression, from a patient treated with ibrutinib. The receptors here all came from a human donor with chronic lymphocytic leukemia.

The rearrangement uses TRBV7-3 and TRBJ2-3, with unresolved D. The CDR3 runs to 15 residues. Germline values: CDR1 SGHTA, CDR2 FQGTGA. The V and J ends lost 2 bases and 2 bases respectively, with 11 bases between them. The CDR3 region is CASSLGLGNTDTQYF. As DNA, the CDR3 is TGTGCCAGCAGCTTAGGTCTGGGCAACACAGATACGCAGTATTTT.

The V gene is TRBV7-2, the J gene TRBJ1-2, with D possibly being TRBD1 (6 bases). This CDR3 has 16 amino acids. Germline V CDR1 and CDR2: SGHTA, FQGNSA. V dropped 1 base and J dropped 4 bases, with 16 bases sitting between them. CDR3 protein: CASSLGRDIALYGYTF. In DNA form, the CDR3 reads TGTGCCAGCAGCTTAGGAAGGGACATAGCACTCTATGGCTACACCTTC.

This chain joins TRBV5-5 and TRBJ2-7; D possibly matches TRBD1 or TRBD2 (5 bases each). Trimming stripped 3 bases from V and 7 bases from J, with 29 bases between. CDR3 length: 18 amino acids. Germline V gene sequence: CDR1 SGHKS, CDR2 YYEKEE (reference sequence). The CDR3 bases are TGTGCCAGCAGCTACTCTACCGGGACCACATCCCTACCCGGGGAGCAGTACTTC. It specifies CASSYSTGTTSLPGEQYF.

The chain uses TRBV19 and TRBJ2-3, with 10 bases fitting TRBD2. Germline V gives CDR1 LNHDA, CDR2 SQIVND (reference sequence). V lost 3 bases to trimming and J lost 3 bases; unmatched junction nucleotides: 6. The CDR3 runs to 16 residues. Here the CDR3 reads CASSMVSGGATDTQYF. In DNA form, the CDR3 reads TGTGCCAGTAGTATGGTCAGCGGGGGGGCAACAGATACGCAGTATTTT. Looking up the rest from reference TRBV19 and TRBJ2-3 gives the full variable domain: DGGITQSPKYLFRKEGQNVTLSCEQNLNHDAMYWYRQDPGQGLRLIYYSQIVNDFQKGDIAEGYSVSREKKESFPLTVTSAQKNPTAFYLCASSMVSGGATDTQYFGPGTRLTVL.

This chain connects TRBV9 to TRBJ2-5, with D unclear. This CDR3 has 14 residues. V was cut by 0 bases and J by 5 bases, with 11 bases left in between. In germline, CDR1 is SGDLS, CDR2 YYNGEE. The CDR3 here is CASSVAKPRETQYF. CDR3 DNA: TGTGCCAGCAGCGTAGCCAAGCCCAGGGAGACCCAGTACTTC.

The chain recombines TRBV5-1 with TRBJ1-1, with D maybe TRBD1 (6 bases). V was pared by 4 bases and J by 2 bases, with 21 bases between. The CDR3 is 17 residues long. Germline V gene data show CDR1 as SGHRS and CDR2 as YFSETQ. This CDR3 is CASSLQHSGRGNTEAFF. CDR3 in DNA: TGCGCCAGCAGCCTACAACATAGCGGCAGGGGAAACACTGAAGCTTTCTTT.

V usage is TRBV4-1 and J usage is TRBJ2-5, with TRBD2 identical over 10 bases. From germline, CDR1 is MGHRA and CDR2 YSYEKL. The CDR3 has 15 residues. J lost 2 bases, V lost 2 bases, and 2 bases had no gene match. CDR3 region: CASSQSGGVQETQYF. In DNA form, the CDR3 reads TGCGCCAGCAGCCAAAGCGGGGGGGTACAAGAGACCCAGTACTTC.

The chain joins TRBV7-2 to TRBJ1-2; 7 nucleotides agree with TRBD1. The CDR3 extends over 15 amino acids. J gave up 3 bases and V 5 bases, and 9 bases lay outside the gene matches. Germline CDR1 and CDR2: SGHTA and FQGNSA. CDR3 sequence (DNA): TGTGCCAGCAGCCCCCAACAGGGGAGGGACTATGGCTACACCTTC. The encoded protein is CASSPQQGRDYGYTF.

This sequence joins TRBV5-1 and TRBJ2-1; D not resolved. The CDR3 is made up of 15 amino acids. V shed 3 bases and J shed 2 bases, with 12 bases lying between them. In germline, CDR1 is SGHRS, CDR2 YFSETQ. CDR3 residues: CASSSAAPAYNEQFF. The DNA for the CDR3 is TGCGCCAGCAGCTCCGCGGCGCCGGCCTACAATGAGCAGTTCTTC.

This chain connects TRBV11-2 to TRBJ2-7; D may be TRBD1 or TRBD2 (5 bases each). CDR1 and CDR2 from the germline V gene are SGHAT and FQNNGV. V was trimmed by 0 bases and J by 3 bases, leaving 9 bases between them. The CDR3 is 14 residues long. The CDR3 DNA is TGTGCCAGCAGCTTAGACGGGACGGACTACGAGCAGTACTTC. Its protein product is CASSLDGTDYEQYF.

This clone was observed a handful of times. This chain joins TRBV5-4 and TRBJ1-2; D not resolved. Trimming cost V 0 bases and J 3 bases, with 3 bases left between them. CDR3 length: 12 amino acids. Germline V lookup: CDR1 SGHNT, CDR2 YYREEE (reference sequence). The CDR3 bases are TGTGCCAGCAGCTTGGCACACTATGGCTACACCTTC. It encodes CASSLAHYGYTF. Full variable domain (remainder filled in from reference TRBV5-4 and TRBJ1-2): ETGVTQSPTHLIKTRGQQVTLRCSSQSGHNTVSWYQQALGQGPQFIFQYYREEENGRGNFPPRFSGLQFPNYSSELNVNALELDDSALYLCASSLAHYGYTFGSGTRLTVV.

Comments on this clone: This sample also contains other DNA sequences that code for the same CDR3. The CDR3 sequence is CSVAGRLNTEAFF. CDR3 coding DNA: TGCAGCGTTGCTGGCAGGCTGAACACTGAAGCTTTCTTT. The gene calls are TRBV29-1 and TRBJ1-1; no clear D gene. Germline-derived CDR1 and CDR2 are SQVTM and ANQGSEA. V lost 4 bases and J 0 bases, leaving 9 bases between the germline ends. CDR3 length equals 13 residues.

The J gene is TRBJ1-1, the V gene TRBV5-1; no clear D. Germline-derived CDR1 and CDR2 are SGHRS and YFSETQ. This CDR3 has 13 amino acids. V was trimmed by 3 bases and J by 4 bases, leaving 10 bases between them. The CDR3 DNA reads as TGCGCCAGCAGCTGGCTGGGAAGCACTGAAGCTTTCTTT. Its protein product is CASSWLGSTEAFF.

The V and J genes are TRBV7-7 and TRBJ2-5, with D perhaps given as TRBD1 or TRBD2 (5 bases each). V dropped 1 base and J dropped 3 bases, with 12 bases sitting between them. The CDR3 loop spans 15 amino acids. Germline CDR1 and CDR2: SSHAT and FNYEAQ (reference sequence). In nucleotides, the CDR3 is TGTGCCAGCAGCTTAGGGGGGAGAACAGAAGAGACCCAGTACTTC. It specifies CASSLGGRTEETQYF.

CDR3 loop: CATRLRDTHGYTF. CDR3 sequence (DNA): TGTGCCACTCGCCTCCGGGACACGCATGGCTACACCTTC. The rearrangement joins TRBV2 to TRBJ1-2; possibly TRBD1 for D (6 bases). Trimming took 10 bases from V and 6 from J, leaving 18 bases between them. The CDR3 has 13 residues. CDR1 is SNHLY and CDR2 is FYNNEI in the germline V gene.

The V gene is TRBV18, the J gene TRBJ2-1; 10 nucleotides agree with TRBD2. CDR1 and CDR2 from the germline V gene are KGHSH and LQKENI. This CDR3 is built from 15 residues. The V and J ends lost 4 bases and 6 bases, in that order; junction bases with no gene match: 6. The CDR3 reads CASSRAAGGRNEQFF. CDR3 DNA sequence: TGTGCCAGCTCACGAGCAGCGGGGGGGCGCAATGAGCAGTTCTTC.

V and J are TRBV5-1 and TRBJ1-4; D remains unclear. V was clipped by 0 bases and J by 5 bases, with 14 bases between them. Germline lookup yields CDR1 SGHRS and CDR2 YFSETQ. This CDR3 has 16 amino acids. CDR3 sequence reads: CASSLAPGPENEKLFF. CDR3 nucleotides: TGCGCCAGCAGCTTGGCCCCGGGCCCAGAAAATGAAAAACTGTTTTTT.

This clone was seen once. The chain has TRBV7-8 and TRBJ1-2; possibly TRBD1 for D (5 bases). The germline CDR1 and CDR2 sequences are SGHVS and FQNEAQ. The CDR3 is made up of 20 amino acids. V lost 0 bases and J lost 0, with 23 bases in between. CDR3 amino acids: CASSLARPGQVLAPNYGYTF. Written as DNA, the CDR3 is TGTGCCAGCAGCTTAGCTCGGCCGGGGCAAGTACTGGCTCCTAACTATGGCTACACCTTC. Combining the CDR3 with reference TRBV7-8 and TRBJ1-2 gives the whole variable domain GAGVSQSPRYKVAKRGQDVALRCDPISGHVSLFWYQQALGQGPEFLTYFQNEAQLDKSGLPSDRFFAERPEGSVSTLKIQRTQQEDSAVYLCASSLARPGQVLAPNYGYTFGSGTRLTVV.

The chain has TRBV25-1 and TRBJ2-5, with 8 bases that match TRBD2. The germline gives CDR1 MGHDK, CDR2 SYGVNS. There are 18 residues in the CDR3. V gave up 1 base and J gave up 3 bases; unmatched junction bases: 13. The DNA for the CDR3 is TGTGCCAGCAGTGAATGGGGAAGGAGACTAGCGTACGAAGAGACCCAGTACTTC. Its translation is CASSEWGRRLAYEETQYF. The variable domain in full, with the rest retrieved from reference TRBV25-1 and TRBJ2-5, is EADIYQTPRYLVIGTGKKITLECSQTMGHDKMYWYQQDPGMELHLIHYSYGVNSTEKGDLSSESTVSRIRTEHFPLTLESARPSHTSQYLCASSEWGRRLAYEETQYFGPGTRLLVL.

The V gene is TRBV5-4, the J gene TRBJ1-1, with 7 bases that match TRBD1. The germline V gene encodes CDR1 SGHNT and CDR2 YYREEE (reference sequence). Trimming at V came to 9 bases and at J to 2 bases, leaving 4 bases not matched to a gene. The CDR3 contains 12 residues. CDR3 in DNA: TGTGCCACCCGACAGGGAAACACTGAAGCTTTCTTT. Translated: CATRQGNTEAFF.